This T cell receptor (beta chain) derives from a study of CD8+CD57+ T cells in acquired aplastic anemia. Study-level information: Sorted CD4+ and CD8+ cell DNA averaged approximately 3.2 ug.

V lost 5 bases and J lost 0, with 13 bases in between. CDR1 is SQVTM and CDR2 is ANQGSEA in the germline V gene. The CDR3 is 15 residues long. CDR3 and TCR beta VDJ profiling relied on genomic DNA as the template. TCRdb fed the reads into MiXCR, producing one record per CDR3 protein. The sample consists of hundreds of thousands of distinct CDR3 sequences, roughly 59% of them appearing once. Note on this clonotype: Its cognate antigen is unknown.

Study observations and caveats: Controls and patients did not differ significantly in CD8+ Simpson's diversity. It was found that approximately 29 CD8+ CDR3 sequences were shared between patients and controls.

An expansion of CD8+CD57+ cells by flow cytometry had been shown in patients chosen for sequencing. The study sampled blood from patients who had received no therapy. Sequenced: sorted CD4+, CD8+, or CD8+CD57+ T cells (not recorded which) from PBMCs. This receptor was identified in a human donor with aplastic anemia. The V gene is TRBV29-1, the J gene TRBJ1-4; D call uncertain. The CDR3 DNA is TGCAGCGTTAATACGGTAGCACCAACTAATGAAAAACTGTTTTTT. As protein: CSVNTVAPTNEKLFF.